This T cell receptor beta chain was captured in a study of blood T cells in healthy people across ages. Notes on the study in general: Relative to aged donors, long-lived donors carried more naive CD4+ cells and displayed higher diversity.

Alongside a J-beta primer mix, a sample-barcoded 5' primer served in a second PCR lasting about 6 to 11 cycles. Each TCR beta cDNA got a 12-nucleotide random molecular identifier. Each CDR3 protein gets one entry after TCRdb re-called the 5' RACE reads with MiXCR. The sample records about 1.8 million distinct CDR3 sequences, just under 50% being singletons. The germline V and J ends were trimmed by 3 bases and 1 base, with 14 bases remaining between them. Germline V CDR1 and CDR2: MDHEN, SYDVKM. The CDR3 covers 16 residues. To note about this clonotype: Its target is not known.

The people who gave samples were healthy Caucasians from Russia, aged roughly 6 to 95. PBMCs numbering at least 6 million were isolated per sample. Sequencing was carried out using blood. The rearrangement links TRBV28 to TRBJ2-3; D perhaps matches TRBD1 (5 bases). The receptor was isolated from a woman aged 40 to 50 in good health. CDR3 sequence (DNA): TGTGCCAGCAGTTTGATCGGCAGGGCGCGCACAGATACGCAGTATTTT. It is translated as CASSLIGRARTDTQYF.